This T cell receptor beta chain comes out of a study of post-analysis software for immune sequencing data. Study results and limitations: Co-batched samples clustered tightly together by F measure. A few TRBV segments (TRBV5-6, TRBV5-1 and TRBV20-1 among them) occurred more frequently in patients than in controls.

This clonotype came up a few times. Its antigen is unidentified. Carried by the TCR beta cDNA libraries were unique molecular identifiers. Input amounts of 1 to 10 million T cells were used. These gave some 500,000 cDNA molecules, so each molecule approximated one T cell. TCRdb fed the PCR reads into MiXCR, producing one record per CDR3 protein. The sample comprises hundreds of thousands of distinct CDR3 sequences, roughly 27% of which are singletons, and around 0.56% rests with the top ten. The V gene's germline CDR1 is DFQATT and CDR2 SNEGSKA (reference sequence). The J segment lost 6 bases and the V segment lost 5 bases, leaving 11 bases of the junction unmatched. This CDR3 is built from 14 residues.

The TCR originated in a girl aged 10-17 years with multiple sclerosis. The chain employs TRBV20-1 and TRBJ2-5; 8 bases match TRBD1. The sequencing input was blood. In nucleotides, the CDR3 is TGCAGTGCTGTTCGGACAGGGACTGGAAAGACCCAGTACTTC. Protein sequence: CSAVRTGTGKTQYF.